The rows below give T cell receptor beta chains drawn from one sample of a study of shared clonotypes between healthy human individuals. Repertoires were generated with immunoSEQ multiplex PCR, while TCRdb's copy carries only in-frame clones and drops some. This sample has 400,000 or so clones; 96% occur once, and the top ten carry approximately 0.3%. The sample was memory CD8+ T cells sorted from blood. Every receptor here comes from a man aged 30 to 39 in good health. CDR3s include the opening cysteine and the closing phenylalanine or tryptophan. The D gene is left open where the match is weak. Clone size is stated in some rows and not others, as once, few, many or a class when expanded.

size	V	J	D	DNA	CDR3
.	TRBV4-1	TRBJ2-1	TRBD2	TGCGCCAGCAGCCGGAGCGGGAGCTCCTACAATGAGCAGTTCTTC	CASSRSGSSYNEQFF
.	TRBV2	TRBJ2-1	.	TGTGCCAGCTGGGCTGTATTGAATGAGCAGTTCTTC	CASWAVLNEQFF
.	TRBV7-9	TRBJ2-3	TRBD2	TGTGCCAGCAGCGTGCGGGGGATCACAGATACGCAGTATTTT	CASSVRGITDTQYF
once	TRBV4-2	TRBJ2-2	.	TGTGCCAGCAGTTTACGGGGGGACACCAACACCGGGGAGCTGTTTTTT	CASSLRGDTNTGELFF
.	TRBV20-1	TRBJ2-3	.	TGCAGTGCTAGCATAACAGATACGCAGTATTTT	CSASITDTQYF
.	TRBV11-2	TRBJ2-1	.	TGTGCCAGCAGCTCCGTGGTTGGCGGGACTTCCTACAATGAGCAGTTCTTC	CASSSVVGGTSYNEQFF
.	TRBV13	TRBJ2-3	TRBD2	TGTGCCAGCAGCCCACTAGCGGGAGGTTCCACAGATACGCAGTATTTT	CASSPLAGGSTDTQYF
.	TRBV19	TRBJ2-7	TRBD1	TGTGCCAGTAGTAGAAAGGGGGCCGGCTCCTACGAGCAGTACTTC	CASSRKGAGSYEQYF
once	TRBV18	TRBJ2-1	.	TGTGCCAGCTCACTGGGACCAAAAATAAGCTCCTACAATGAGCAGTTCTTC	CASSLGPKISSYNEQFF
.	TRBV13	TRBJ2-3	TRBD2	TGTGCCAGCAGACTAGCGGGCACAGATACGCAGTATTTT	CASRLAGTDTQYF
once	TRBV19	TRBJ2-7	TRBD1	TGTGCCAGTAGTATGGGGACAGGACTGGCCTACGAGCAGTACTTC	CASSMGTGLAYEQYF
once	TRBV6-1	TRBJ1-4	.	TGTGCCAGCATTGACAGGACAACTAATGAAAAACTGTTTTTT	CASIDRTTNEKLFF
.	TRBV30	TRBJ2-1	.	TGTGCCTGGTCCCCCCCTGGAGGGCCTTCCTACAATGAGCAGTTCTTC	CAWSPPGGPSYNEQFF
.	TRBV5-8	TRBJ2-1	TRBD2	TGTGCCAGCAGTTATGGGACTAGCGTCGATGAGCAGTTCTTC	CASSYGTSVDEQFF
.	TRBV19	TRBJ2-5	.	TGTGCCAGTAGCCAAGGGGGGACCCAGTACTTC	CASSQGGTQYF
.	TRBV5-1	TRBJ2-3	.	TGCGCCAGCAGCTTGGCGTCGGATACGCAGTATTTT	CASSLASDTQYF
once	TRBV6-5	TRBJ1-2	.	TGTGCCAGCAGCCCTACAGGGAACTATGGCTACACCTTC	CASSPTGNYGYTF
.	TRBV18	TRBJ2-2	.	TGTGCCAGCTCACCAGATCTGACCGGGGAGCTGTTTTTT	CASSPDLTGELFF
.	TRBV11-2	TRBJ2-7	TRBD1	TGTGCCAGCAGCTTAATTAGGGGGCGCTACGAGCAGTACTTC	CASSLIRGRYEQYF
.	TRBV5-1	TRBJ2-4	.	TGCGCCAGCAGCTTGGCTTGGGGAGCCCCGACGACTTCAAACATTCAGTACTTC	CASSLAWGAPTTSNIQYF
.	TRBV7-8	TRBJ1-5	.	TGTGCCAGCAGCTTAGATCGGGTCGCCCACAATCAGCCCCAGCATTTT	CASSLDRVAHNQPQHF
.	TRBV10-3	TRBJ2-3	.	TGTGCCGTACAGGAGCGTGACACAGATACGCAGTATTTT	CAVQERDTDTQYF
.	TRBV30	TRBJ1-1	.	TGTGCCTGGAAAGAAGAGGGAAGGGGGGTGAACACTGAAGCTTTTTTT	CAWKEEGRGVNTEAFF
.	TRBV27	TRBJ2-1	.	TGTGCCAGCAGTACCCTAGAACAAGAGCAGTTCTTC	CASSTLEQEQFF
.	TRBV29-1	TRBJ2-6	.	TGCAGCGTTGGTCGTGACGAGGCCAACGTCCTGACTTTC	CSVGRDEANVLTF
.	TRBV13	TRBJ2-7	TRBD2	TGTGCCAGCAGCTCCGGGACTAGTGTACCATCCTACGAGCAGTACTTC	CASSSGTSVPSYEQYF
.	TRBV5-6	TRBJ2-7	TRBD2	TGTGCCAGCAGCTTGGTAGCGGGAGCCTACGAGCAGTACTTC	CASSLVAGAYEQYF
.	TRBV6-5	TRBJ2-3	.	TGTGCCAGCAGGTCTAGCACAGATACGCAGTATTTT	CASRSSTDTQYF
.	TRBV18	TRBJ2-1	TRBD2	TGTGCCAGCTCACCCGGGACTAGCGCCAATGAGCAGTTCTTC	CASSPGTSANEQFF